The text below deals with one TCR beta chain. Its antigen is not known. Germline-derived CDR1 and CDR2 are SQVTM and ANQGSEA. There are 14 residues in the CDR3. Following a re-call of the 5' RACE reads, TCRdb has one entry per CDR3 protein and lacks DNA. This listing includes roughly 430,000 distinct CDR3 sequences. This sample was taken from a study of T cells expressing NK-cell markers. Study at large: Beta-chain profiling covered CD3+CD56+NKG2C+, CD3+CD56+NKG2C- and CD3+CD56-NKG2C+ sorted subsets. Seven sequenced donors out of eight were HCMV-seropositive, one seronegative.

Findings of the study overall: Among CD8+ T cells from five or six donors, dominant NKG2C+ clonotypes accounted for roughly 1.0-8%.

The V gene is TRBV29-1, the J gene TRBJ1-5; TCRdb reports TRBD1, a call that lacks DNA to check it against. This sequence was found in a woman between 18 and 75 years old in good health. Specimen: blood T cells: a sorted CD56 or NKG2C T cell subset, CD4+ or CD8+ T cells, or bulk PBMC T cells (not recorded which). The CDR3 reads CSVPGDRLKKAQHF.